Given below is one TCR beta chain in context. Its antigen is not known. The sorted-subset replicate PCRs were given 200 ng DNA, which is about 30,000 T cell genomes. Data came from immunoSEQ multiplex PCR; TCRdb stores just in-frame clones and leaves some out. This table has about 800,000 clones, about 96% appearing once. Germline CDR1 and CDR2: MNHEY and SMNVEV (reference sequence). V was pared by 3 bases and J by 4 bases, with 10 bases between. The CDR3 has 13 amino acids. CD45RO-negative cells were positively selected for CCR7, leaving out terminally differentiated effector memory CD45RA+ cells. All of the donors resided in Nashville, Tennessee, and each was a Caucasian adult. The sample originates from a study of shared clonotypes between healthy human individuals. Across the study: For every donor, three CD4 naive, three CD4 memory, two CD8 naive and one CD8 memory plates were used. General study findings and limits: A generally larger estimated richness was seen in naive subsets than in memory subsets.

Sequenced material: naive CD8+ T cells sorted from blood. The rearrangement uses TRBV27 and TRBJ2-7; D is undetermined. This TCR came from a man aged 25 to 40 in good health. CDR3 nucleotide sequence: TGTGCCAGCAGTTTCGGATACTCTTACGAGCAGTACTTC. Translation gives CASSFGYSYEQYF.